The next 6 T cell receptor beta chains were all read from a single sample in a study of cytomegalovirus exposure and HLA in healthy donors. TCRdb's copy holds only in-frame clones and misses some; the assay was immunoSEQ multiplex PCR. Of fewer than 120,000 clones in the sample, around nine tenths are singletons; the top ten hold approximately 1.4%. The sequenced sample consisted of PBMCs. Every receptor here comes from a woman aged 25-40 years in good health and CMV-seropositive.

The rearrangement links TRBV5-4 to TRBJ2-3; TRBD2 aligns across 10 bases. There are 15 residues in the CDR3. Trimming removed 3 bases from V and 5 bases from J; junction bases left unmatched: 6. CDR1 and CDR2 from the germline V gene are SGHNT and YYREEE (reference sequence). The CDR3: CASSSPGLALDTQYF. CDR3 DNA: TGTGCCAGCAGCTCTCCGGGACTAGCGTTAGATACGCAGTATTTT. The variable domain in full, with the rest retrieved from reference TRBV5-4 and TRBJ2-3, is ETGVTQSPTHLIKTRGQQVTLRCSSQSGHNTVSWYQQALGQGPQFIFQYYREEENGRGNFPPRFSGLQFPNYSSELNVNALELDDSALYLCASSSPGLALDTQYFGPGTRLTVL.

The chain carries TRBV9 and TRBJ2-2, with D possibly being TRBD1 (5 bases). Germline-derived CDR1 and CDR2 are SGDLS and YYNGEE. V was trimmed by 1 base and J by 6 bases, leaving 10 bases between them. The CDR3 loop spans 14 amino acids. CDR3 region: CASSVRQGPGELFF. CDR3 in DNA: TGTGCCAGCAGCGTAAGGCAGGGCCCCGGGGAGCTGTTTTTT.

The chain joins TRBV30 to TRBJ2-2; D might be TRBD1 (6 bases). The CDR3 has 16 residues. Trimming cost V 0 bases and J 12 bases, with 23 bases left between them. The germline gives CDR1 GTSNPN, CDR2 SVGIG (reference sequence). The CDR3 DNA sequence: TGTGCCTGGAGTGTATCAGTGACAGGTCGTGGTGGGAAGCTGTTTTTT. It codes for CAWSVSVTGRGGKLFF.

The CDR3 region has the DNA TGTGCCAGTACCAAACATACCACGTCCGAAAAACTGTTTTTT. As protein: CASTKHTTSEKLFF. V and J are TRBV19 and TRBJ1-4; D is unclear. The CDR3 contains 14 residues. Germline values: CDR1 LNHDA, CDR2 SQIVND (reference sequence). Trimming removed 7 bases at V and 8 bases at J, with 17 bases between.

This sequence joins TRBV6-5 and TRBJ2-1, with 11 bases that match TRBD2. The CDR3 spans 15 residues. J gave up 2 bases and V 5 bases, and 2 bases lay outside the gene matches. Germline lookup yields CDR1 MNHEY and CDR2 SVGAGI. The CDR3 DNA reads as TGTGCCAGCAGTACTAGCGGGGGACCCTACAATGAGCAGTTCTTC. Translated: CASSTSGGPYNEQFF.

V is TRBV6-5 and J is TRBJ1-4, with 9 bases fitting TRBD1. J gave up 6 bases and V 6 bases, and 5 bases lay outside the gene matches. The CDR3 loop spans 14 amino acids. Germline V lookup: CDR1 MNHEY, CDR2 SVGAGI. CDR3 in DNA: TGTGCCAGCAGAGGACAGGGGTGGGATGAAAAACTGTTTTTT. Translating it yields CASRGQGWDEKLFF.